The 26 T cell receptor beta chains below all came from one sample that was sequenced in a study of blood T cells in healthy people across ages. Next came a second PCR, run for about 6 to 11 cycles, which used a sample-barcoded 5' primer along with a J-beta primer mix. TCRdb recomputed calls from the 5' RACE reads with MiXCR, one row per CDR3 protein. The sample includes 1.5 million to 1.8 million distinct CDR3 sequences, around 40% of them seen just once. Sequenced: blood. Source of these receptors: a young woman in good health.

In its sample, this clonotype was seen a few times. CDR3 sequence: CASSTLGGTTPSYEQYF. The CDR3 DNA is TGTGCCAGCAGCACCTTAGGGGGCACAACACCCTCCTACGAGCAGTACTTC. The rearrangement links TRBV7-9 to TRBJ2-7, with 7 positions matching TRBD1. The CDR3 totals 17 residues. The V and J ends lost 5 bases and 0 bases, in that order; junction bases with no gene match: 13. The germline V gene has CDR1 SEHNR and CDR2 FQNEAQ (reference sequence).

This clonotype was picked up a small number of times. This chain joins TRBV29-1 and TRBJ1-1; TRBD1 is a possible D gene (6 bases). Trimming left V 7 bases short and J 3 bases short, with 12 bases between. Germline lookup yields CDR1 SQVTM and CDR2 ANQGSEA. This CDR3 contains 12 residues. The chain's CDR3 is CSEVQGHTEAFF. In DNA form, the CDR3 reads TGCAGCGAAGTCCAGGGGCACACTGAAGCTTTCTTT. Variable domain in full (rest from reference TRBV29-1 and TRBJ1-1): SAVISQKPSRDICQRGTSLTIQCQVDSQVTMMFWYRQQPGQSLTLIATANQGSEATYESGFVIDKFPISRPNLTFSTLTVSNMSPEDSSIYLCSEVQGHTEAFFGQGTRLTVV.

This clonotype occurred once. The chain carries TRBV10-3 and TRBJ2-7; tentatively, D is TRBD1 (5 bases). V was shortened by 2 bases and J by 0 bases, with 11 bases between the two germline ends. CDR1 is ENHRY and CDR2 is SYGVKD in the germline V gene. CDR3 length: 15 amino acids. This CDR3 is CAISEITGSSYEQYF. CDR3 in DNA: TGTGCCATCAGTGAGATCACAGGTAGCTCCTACGAGCAGTACTTC.

The gene calls are TRBV29-1 and TRBJ2-7; the D call may be TRBD1 or TRBD2 (5 bases each). Germline loops: CDR1 SQVTM, CDR2 ANQGSEA. The CDR3 has 15 residues. Trimming shortened V by 5 bases and J by 3 bases, and 20 bases separated the two germline ends. CDR3 in amino acids: CSVTGLSTAYYEQYF. In DNA, the CDR3 is TGCAGCGTTACGGGGCTGAGCACCGCATACTACGAGCAGTACTTC.

The chain joins TRBV20-1 to TRBJ2-1, with 7 bases lining up with TRBD2. V lost 5 bases, J lost 6 bases, and 4 bases stayed unmatched. Germline CDR1 reads DFQATT; CDR2 reads SNEGSKA (reference sequence). This CDR3 spans 12 amino acids. In DNA form, the CDR3 reads TGCAGTGCTTGGGACTACCCCAATGAGCAGTTCTTC. This encodes CSAWDYPNEQFF.

For the CDR3, the DNA is TGCAGTGCTAGAGCCCTCCAGGAGTCCTATGGCTACACCTTC. It encodes CSARALQESYGYTF. The V gene is TRBV20-1, the J gene TRBJ1-2; D uncertain. Per germline, CDR1 DFQATT and CDR2 SNEGSKA (reference sequence). With 1 base removed from V and 4 bases from J, the gap between germline ends came to 13 bases. This CDR3 contains 14 residues.

The chain uses TRBV9 and TRBJ2-7; a weak D match, TRBD2 (5 bases). CDR3 length: 12 amino acids. V was clipped by 4 bases and J by 7 bases, with 12 bases between them. Germline CDR1 SGDLS, CDR2 YYNGEE. CDR3 residues: CASSPGSGEQYF. The CDR3 DNA reads TGTGCCAGCAGCCCGGGGTCTGGTGAGCAGTACTTC.

This clonotype has more than one count but fewer than ten. The rearrangement links TRBV29-1 to TRBJ2-7; 7 bases fit TRBD1. Germline V gene lookup returns CDR1 SQVTM and CDR2 ANQGSEA. The CDR3 has 14 amino acids. The J segment lost 0 bases and the V segment lost 4 bases, leaving 6 bases of the junction unmatched. The CDR3 is CSVAGTVSSYEQYF. The CDR3 DNA is TGCAGCGTTGCCGGGACAGTAAGCTCCTACGAGCAGTACTTC.

This clonotype came up a few times. The chain employs TRBV5-1 and TRBJ1-2; possibly TRBD1 for D (5 bases). The germline CDR1 and CDR2 sequences are SGHRS and YFSETQ. With 4 bases removed from V and 6 bases from J, the gap between germline ends came to 22 bases. There are 16 residues in the CDR3. CDR3 DNA sequence: TGCGCCAGCAGCGGGGCCAGTGGCAGGGAGTATGATGGCTACACCTTC. This translates into CASSGASGREYDGYTF.

This sequence joins TRBV6-2 or TRBV6-3 and TRBJ1-2, with TRBD1 as a possible D gene (6 bases). V was shortened by 7 bases and J by 4 bases, with 16 bases between the two germline ends. The CDR3 loop spans 14 amino acids. Germline CDR1 and CDR2: MNHEY and SVGEGT. The CDR3 DNA sequence: TGTGCCAGCAAACTACAGGGTAGCGGCTATGGCTACACCTTC. Its translation is CASKLQGSGYGYTF.

The CDR3 DNA is TGCAGTGTCATGGGGCTAGGGACTGAAGCTTTCTTT. Residues: CSVMGLGTEAFF. The V gene is TRBV29-1, the J gene TRBJ1-1, with D perhaps TRBD1 (5 bases). This CDR3 is built from 12 residues. Per the germline V gene, CDR1 is SQVTM and CDR2 is ANQGSEA.

The chain recombines TRBV28 with TRBJ1-3; tentative D call: TRBD1 (5 bases). Trimming left V 4 bases short and J 0 bases short, with 13 bases between. The CDR3 extends over 16 amino acids. The germline CDR1 and CDR2 sequences are MDHEN and SYDVKM. CDR3 bases: TGTGCCAGCAGTTCTCCCGGGGGGATCTCTGGAAACACCATATATTTT. It is translated as CASSSPGGISGNTIYF.

This clonotype was detected a few times. This chain links TRBV5-1 with TRBJ2-1; 9 bases are a match to TRBD2. After removal of 2 bases from V and 9 bases from J, the junction contained 6 bases not matched to a gene. Germline V gene sequence: CDR1 SGHRS, CDR2 YFSETQ. The CDR3 is 14 residues long. CDR3 coding DNA: TGCGCCAGCAGCTTAACCGGGACTAGCTCTGAGCAGTTCTTC. Amino acid sequence: CASSLTGTSSEQFF.

The chain uses TRBV20-1 and TRBJ2-1, with D possibly being TRBD2 (6 bases). The germline V and J ends were trimmed by 1 base and 10 bases, with 20 bases remaining between them. The CDR3 loop spans 15 amino acids. Germline V CDR1 and CDR2: DFQATT, SNEGSKA (reference sequence). This CDR3 reads CSARGAGLRTYEQFF. The CDR3 bases are TGCAGTGCTAGAGGGGCTGGACTAAGAACCTACGAGCAGTTCTTC.

The J gene is TRBJ2-7, the V gene TRBV18; 8 positions agree with TRBD1. With 6 bases clipped from V and 0 bases from J, the junction kept 4 bases outside the gene matches. There are 14 residues in the CDR3. Germline-derived CDR1 and CDR2 are KGHSH and LQKENI. CDR3 residues: CASSGTGYSYEQYF. The CDR3 region has the DNA TGTGCCAGCTCCGGGACAGGCTACTCCTACGAGCAGTACTTC.

The rearrangement uses TRBV6-1 and TRBJ2-1, with 13 bases that match TRBD2. The CDR3 length is 19 residues. The germline CDR1 and CDR2 sequences are MNHNS and SASEGT. Trimming took 5 bases from V and 0 from J; bases not matched to a gene: 10. This CDR3 is CASSKTSGGTLSSYNEQFF. CDR3 DNA: TGTGCCAGCAGTAAGACTAGCGGGGGGACCCTGAGCTCCTACAATGAGCAGTTCTTC.

The chain combines TRBV4-3 with TRBJ2-3, with 11 nucleotides matching TRBD2. CDR3 length: 17 amino acids. With 1 base clipped from V and 6 bases from J, the junction kept 9 bases outside the gene matches. Germline loops: CDR1 LGHNA, CDR2 YSLEER. The CDR3 DNA follows: TGCGCCAGCAGCCAAGGACTAGCGGGACACCTGGGGGATACGCAGTATTTT. The encoded protein is CASSQGLAGHLGDTQYF.

J is TRBJ2-1 and V is TRBV7-2; D ambiguous. The DNA end is more similar to TRBJ2-7, so the J call may be wrong. CDR3 length: 14 residues. Germline CDR1 and CDR2: SGHTA and FQGNSA. This CDR3 is CASSFHGSYNEQYF. The CDR3 nucleotides are TGTGCCAGCAGCTTCCATGGCTCCTACAATGAGCAGTACTTC.

The chain is built from TRBV29-1 and TRBJ2-5; D might be TRBD2 (5 bases). Germline lookup yields CDR1 SQVTM and CDR2 ANQGSEA. The CDR3 has 12 amino acids. Trimming stripped 4 bases from V and 4 bases from J, with 10 bases between. CDR3 region: CSVALALETQYF. The CDR3 bases are TGCAGCGTTGCCCTAGCTCTAGAGACCCAGTACTTC.

In this sample, this clonotype turned up a few times. The genes are TRBV12-3 or TRBV12-4 and TRBJ2-7; the D is unclear. V shed 4 bases and J shed 4 bases, with 11 bases lying between them. This CDR3 comprises 13 residues. This CDR3 reads CASSSRDEYEQYF. DNA of the CDR3: TGTGCCAGCAGTTCCAGAGACGAATACGAGCAGTACTTC.

V usage is TRBV6-5 and J usage is TRBJ2-3, with D possibly called TRBD1 or TRBD2 (6 bases each). The germline V and J ends were trimmed by 2 bases and 2 bases, with 11 bases remaining between them. This CDR3 has 15 residues. Germline CDR1 is MNHEY and CDR2 is SVGAGI. The CDR3, as DNA: TGTGCCAGCAGTTACGTCGGGGGCACCACAGATACGCAGTATTTT. It codes for CASSYVGGTTDTQYF.

The chain carries TRBV6-2 or TRBV6-3 and TRBJ2-7, with D tentatively TRBD2 (6 bases). V lost 7 bases to trimming and J lost 2 bases, with 15 bases between them. The CDR3 has 14 residues. Per germline, CDR1 MNHEY and CDR2 SVGEGT. The CDR3 coding sequence is TGTGCCAGCATCCCCGGTGGAGGGACCTACGAGCAGTACTTC. The encoded protein is CASIPGGGTYEQYF.

The rearrangement uses TRBV20-1 and TRBJ2-7; 8 positions match TRBD1. This CDR3 region has 12 residues. CDR1 and CDR2 (germline): DFQATT, SNEGSKA (reference sequence). V lost 7 bases to trimming and J lost 3 bases; unmatched junction nucleotides: 5. CDR3 loop: CSVQDRVYEQYF. The CDR3, as DNA: TGCAGTGTCCAGGACAGGGTCTACGAGCAGTACTTC.

The chain recombines TRBV29-1 with TRBJ2-3; D gene ambiguous. The CDR3 loop spans 12 amino acids. Trimming took 0 bases from V and 3 from J, leaving 4 bases between them. Germline V lookup: CDR1 SQVTM, CDR2 ANQGSEA. The CDR3 nucleotides are TGCAGCGTTGAAGAGTCTACAGATACGCAGTATTTT. It specifies CSVEESTDTQYF.

This clonotype was seen only once. V gene TRBV7-2 combines with J gene TRBJ1-2; 10 nucleotides agree with TRBD1. Germline CDR1 reads SGHTA; CDR2 reads FQGNSA. The V gene end was trimmed by 7 bases and the J gene end by 2 bases; junction bases not matched to a gene: 4. CDR3 size: 14 residues. In nucleotides, the CDR3 is TGTGCCAGCAAGTTGACAGGGGGCAACTATGGCTACACCTTC. This encodes CASKLTGGNYGYTF.

The chain has TRBV7-9 and TRBJ1-4; D is ambiguous. With 3 bases removed from V and 3 bases from J, the gap between germline ends came to 8 bases. The CDR3 has 14 residues. CDR1 and CDR2 from the germline V gene are SEHNR and FQNEAQ (reference sequence). CDR3 sequence: CASSFASANEKLFF. As DNA, the CDR3 is TGTGCCAGCAGCTTCGCAAGTGCTAATGAAAAACTGTTTTTT.